The entry below describes one TCR beta chain. Trimming stripped 6 bases from V and 4 bases from J, with 8 bases between. This CDR3 is built from 12 residues. Germline V CDR1 and CDR2: MDHEN, SYDVKM. These data originate in a study of CD8 T cells in Susac syndrome. Random hexamers were used to reverse transcribe an amount of 0.5 to 1 ug RNA. A single record per CDR3 protein comes from TCRdb applying MiXCR to the immunoSEQ multiplex PCR reads. This table has about 180,000 distinct CDR3 sequences, approximately 94% appearing once. The TCR comes from a human donor with multiple sclerosis. The genes are TRBV28 and TRBJ2-3, with D unclear. Sequencing was performed on CD4+ T cells from PBMCs. DNA for the CDR3: TGTGCCAGCAGAACGCAGCCAGATACGCAGTATTTT. Amino acid sequence: CASRTQPDTQYF.